This T cell receptor (beta chain) was captured in a study of blood T cell repertoires in COVID-19. Study-level information: COVID-19 samples from acute and convalescent phases originated in the United States, Italy and Spain. PBMCs, B-cell-depleted T cells, or T cells provided the cDNA or gDNA that made up the material.

Germline V gene lookup returns CDR1 MNHNS and CDR2 SASEGT. The CDR3 contains 14 residues. Unmatched junction bases numbered 0, after V lost 2 bases and J lost 4 bases. The authors' processing: Reference gene primer amplification yielded estimated nucleated cell counts. Sequencing was performed with immunoSEQ multiplex PCR; in TCRdb, only in-frame clones are kept and a portion is missing. The V and J calls and clone size were taken over from that table, and D and trimming were inferred from the DNA. This table has 15,000 to 20,000 clones, 85% to 95% appearing once. J is TRBJ2-3 and V is TRBV6-1, with TRBD2 matching over 10 bases. This TCR was recovered from a human donor in a cohort sampled during active COVID-19. The sequenced sample consisted of peripheral blood. As DNA, the CDR3 is TGTGCCAGCAGTGAACTAGCGGGAGCAGATACGCAGTATTTT. This gives the protein CASSELAGADTQYF.